This paragraph covers one TCR beta chain sequence. The time point: cycle 4 day 1 (C4D1), after 6 weeks of nivolumab. In every patient, relapse followed autologous stem cell transplantation, while exposure to brentuximab vedotin differed. Repertoires were generated with immunoSEQ multiplex PCR, while TCRdb's copy carries only in-frame clones and drops some. The sample carries approximately 65,000 clones, roughly nine tenths recorded once. This record belongs to a study of PD-1 blockade in classical Hodgkin lymphoma. Study-level information: Nivolumab 3 mg/kg was given intravenously every 2 weeks.

V shed 5 bases and J shed 2 bases, with 19 bases lying between them. Germline CDR1 and CDR2: LNHDA and SQIVND (reference sequence). The CDR3 consists of 16 residues. The rearrangement links TRBV19 to TRBJ2-7, with no clear D. The receptor comes from a human donor with classical Hodgkin lymphoma. Sequences were derived from peripheral blood mononuclear cells (PBMCs), sampled before the fourth cycle of nivolumab. This chain's CDR3 is CASSGASVQRPYEQYF. In nucleotides, the CDR3 is TGTGCCAGTAGTGGTGCCTCGGTCCAGAGGCCCTACGAGCAGTACTTC.